The clone carrying this TCR beta chain was found a few times. Its target is unknown. This specimen comes from a study of beta chain features in type 1 diabetes. Turning to the study itself: Patients did not differ from healthy donors in age, gender or cell yield. Study results and limitations: Patients with Type 1 diabetes showed moderately but significantly shorter TCRB CDR3s in all four CD4+ subsets. For TCRB rearrangement, an influence of HLA type remained unresolved here.

In total, each donor contributed a single heparinised blood draw that averaged roughly 100 mL. The authors reverse transcribed all of the isolated RNA, so sequencing captured expressed TCRB transcripts. The assay was immunoSEQ multiplex PCR, and TCRdb's table has in-frame clones only and misses some. The table includes around 360,000 clones, roughly 12% detected once. Germline V CDR1 and CDR2: LNHNV, YYDKDF (reference sequence). V shed 6 bases, J shed 5 bases, and the junction held 8 bases outside the gene matches. The CDR3 spans 15 residues. The chain combines TRBV15 with TRBJ2-1; 9 positions agree with TRBD2. Material for sequencing was naive CD4+ T cells from blood. The clonotype was recovered from a woman between 18 and 30 years old with type 1 diabetes. CDR3 sequence: CATSPLAGSDNEQFF. Written as DNA, the CDR3 is TGTGCCACCAGTCCCCTAGCGGGGTCAGACAATGAGCAGTTCTTC.